This T cell receptor (beta chain) derives from a study of shared clonotypes between healthy human individuals. Sequencing was performed with immunoSEQ multiplex PCR; in TCRdb, only in-frame clones are kept and a portion is missing. This table has more than 900,000 clones, around three quarters appearing once. Overall study findings and caveats: Even with large depth, rarefaction showed that sorted-subset sequencing was incomplete. Blood was the sole source, and tissue repertoires probably differ.

Germline-derived CDR1 and CDR2 are KGHSH and LQKENI. V shed 3 bases and J shed 6 bases, with 14 bases lying between them. This CDR3 has 14 residues. All donors were healthy HIV-negative adults lacking recent acute infections or vaccinations. Points on this clone: Its antigen is unknown.

The chain carries TRBV18 and TRBJ1-2; the D gene is possibly TRBD1 (6 bases). The sequenced material came from memory CD4+ T cells from PBMCs. The subset is: CD45RA-negative fraction. This receptor was identified in a man aged 18 to 30 in good health. Some clones in this sample may be carry-over from other donors' samples. The CDR3 protein is CASSPLLQGDGYTF. CDR3 bases: TGTGCCAGCTCACCGCTACTACAGGGAGATGGCTACACCTTC.